The clone carrying this T cell receptor beta chain was seen repeatedly, ten times or more. This specimen belongs to a study of T-cell memory formation after mild COVID-19. The CDR3 loop spans 13 amino acids. V was pared by 3 bases and J by 8 bases, with 6 bases of the junction left unmatched. Germline V lookup: CDR1 SGHVS, CDR2 FQNEAQ. Each CDR3 protein is one row after TCRdb ran MiXCR on the 5' RACE reads. The data show some 440,000 distinct CDR3 sequences, around 25% seen once. The source material was PBMCs or a T cell subset sorted from them (not recorded which). The chain employs TRBV7-8 and TRBJ1-2; 7 nucleotides line up with TRBD1. The receptor was isolated from an adult woman who had mild COVID-19 (a few samples of this study predate the infection). Cell type and time point are not known. The CDR3 DNA reads as TGTGCCAGCAGCTTGGGTACAGGGGAGGGCTACACCTTC. Its protein product is CASSLGTGEGYTF.